This TCR beta chain was identified in a study of technical replicates of blood from a handful of donors. Assay used: immunoSEQ multiplex PCR; TCRdb lists only in-frame clones, some missing. The data show about 81,000 clones, 81% seen once. The sample comprised PBMCs. This TCR derives from a human donor in good health. Some clones in this sample may be carry-over from other donors' samples.

CDR3 bases: TGTGCCAGCAGTTTATTGCCGGGACAGGGTACCTACGAGCAGTACTTC. It encodes CASSLLPGQGTYEQYF. V and J are TRBV28 and TRBJ2-7; 9 nucleotides line up with TRBD1. Per germline, CDR1 MDHEN and CDR2 SYDVKM. Unmatched junction bases numbered 6, after V lost 1 base and J lost 2 bases. The CDR3 consists of 16 residues.